The T cell receptor (beta chain) described here comes from a study of regulatory T cells in long-lasting Graves disease. Stated time point: newly diagnosed GD, antithyroid drugs for less than 3 months. PBMC-extracted RNA yielded the TCR library. The authors built TCR beta libraries using iRepertoire HTBI primers and Arm-PCR of CDR3 regions. Using its own MiXCR run on the multiplex PCR reads, TCRdb lists one record per CDR3 protein. Of 420,000 or so distinct CDR3 sequences in the sample, around 15% are singletons; the top ten hold 23%. CDR1 is MNHEY and CDR2 is SVGEGT in the germline V gene. This CDR3 region has 14 residues. V gave up 8 bases and J gave up 0 bases; unmatched junction bases: 4. The same data also contributed to another study, on T cells in Graves' hyperthyroidism and ophthalmopathy.

The rearrangement uses TRBV6-2 or TRBV6-3 and TRBJ1-5; 7 nucleotides match TRBD1. The starting material was peripheral blood mononuclear cells (PBMCs), obtained at new diagnosis, from a patient treated with antithyroid drugs. The origin of this receptor is a woman in her late teens or twenties with Graves disease. The CDR3 loop is CASGTAYSNQPQHF. The CDR3 nucleotides read TGTGCCAGCGGGACAGCGTATAGCAATCAGCCCCAGCATTTT.